What follows are 14 T cell receptor beta chains derived from one specimen sequenced in a study of neurological immune-mediated disorders. Each CDR3 protein is one row after TCRdb ran MiXCR on the 5' RACE reads. This table holds under 40,000 distinct CDR3 sequences, 12% to 15% found once. Sequenced material: PBMCs. The receptors here all came from a woman aged 45 to 65 with HTLV-1-associated myelopathy (HAM/TSP).

The V gene is TRBV6-6, the J gene TRBJ2-5, with 9 bases aligning to TRBD2. The CDR3 is 15 residues long. In germline, CDR1 is MNHNY, CDR2 SVGAGI (reference sequence). Trimming took 7 bases from V and 2 from J; bases not matched to a gene: 8. CDR3 DNA: TGTGCCAGCATCCGCGGGGGGGCGGAACAAGAGACCCAGTACTTC. It translates to CASIRGGAEQETQYF.

The rearrangement joins TRBV24-1 to TRBJ1-2; D unresolved. Germline CDR1 reads KGHDR; CDR2 reads SFDVKD. The CDR3 sequence is 12 residues long. Trimming shortened V by 1 base and J by 10 bases, and 9 bases separated the two germline ends. DNA of the CDR3: TGTGCCACCAGTGATTTCAACTATTTCTACACCTTC. Translation gives CATSDFNYFYTF.

This clonotype was seen many times. J is TRBJ2-3 and V is TRBV11-2; the match to TRBD2 covers 11 bases. With V trimmed by 6 bases and J by 1 base, 6 bases remained unmatched. Germline CDR1 reads SGHAT; CDR2 reads FQNNGV. This CDR3 is built from 16 residues. This CDR3 reads CASSPTSGDGTDTQYF. The CDR3 DNA reads as TGTGCCAGCAGTCCGACTAGCGGGGACGGCACAGATACGCAGTATTTT.

This clonotype was found many times. The rearrangement links TRBV20-1 to TRBJ2-3; 14 bases are shared with TRBD2. Germline CDR1 reads DFQATT; CDR2 reads SNEGSKA (reference sequence). The CDR3 spans 17 residues. Germline trimming cut 5 bases from V and 3 bases from J; bases unmatched to any gene: 10. The CDR3 loop reads CSARLAGGPVSTDTQYF. The DNA for the CDR3 is TGCAGTGCTCGACTAGCGGGGGGGCCGGTATCGACAGATACGCAGTATTTT.

This clonotype came up many times. The rearrangement uses TRBV5-1 and TRBJ1-5; D ambiguous. Deletions cut 2 bases from V and 5 bases from J, with 8 bases between. Germline V gene data show CDR1 as SGHRS and CDR2 as YFSETQ. This CDR3 has 13 residues. The CDR3: CASSFEGDQPQHF. The CDR3 DNA sequence: TGCGCCAGCAGCTTCGAGGGAGATCAGCCCCAGCATTTT.

This clonotype was seen ten or more times. V and J are TRBV20-1 and TRBJ1-5, with 7 bases fitting TRBD1. CDR1 and CDR2 from the germline V gene are DFQATT and SNEGSKA (reference sequence). The CDR3 consists of 16 residues. Trimming took 0 bases from V and 4 from J; bases not matched to a gene: 9. The CDR3: CSARDPPGTANQPQHF. The CDR3 bases are TGCAGTGCTAGAGATCCCCCCGGGACAGCGAATCAGCCCCAGCATTTT.

This clonotype was seen more than once but under ten times. The chain carries TRBV20-1 and TRBJ2-3; TRBD2 matches 9 bases. Germline loops: CDR1 DFQATT, CDR2 SNEGSKA (reference sequence). This CDR3 has 15 residues. Trimming at V came to 1 base and at J to 3 bases, leaving 5 bases not matched to a gene. For the CDR3, the DNA is TGCAGTGCTAGAGGGTCTAGCGGGGCTACAGATACGCAGTATTTT. Its protein product is CSARGSSGATDTQYF.

This clonotype occurred many times. This sequence joins TRBV6-2 or TRBV6-3 and TRBJ2-1; the D gene is possibly TRBD1 (5 bases). Germline V gives CDR1 MNHEY, CDR2 SVGEGT. Trimming removed 9 bases at V and 2 bases at J, with 17 bases between. This CDR3 comprises 15 residues. CDR3 coding DNA: TGTGCCAGTTGGGGCCTGGGGAACCCCTACAATGAGCAGTTCTTC. The encoded protein is CASWGLGNPYNEQFF.

This clonotype was seen at least ten times. J is TRBJ2-7 and V is TRBV24-1; weak D call: TRBD1 (6 bases). This CDR3 comprises 13 residues. In germline, CDR1 is KGHDR, CDR2 SFDVKD. The V and J ends lost 9 bases and 9 bases respectively, with 20 bases between them. The CDR3 loop is CATGGSGERPQYF. CDR3 nucleotide sequence: TGTGCCACCGGGGGCTCAGGGGAGCGGCCGCAGTACTTC.

This clonotype was counted between two and nine times. One end of the junction does not line up with germline, which may come from a read error. The chain joins TRBV10-3 to TRBJ1-2, with 8 positions matching TRBD1. This CDR3 region has 14 residues. Germline loops: CDR1 ENHRY, CDR2 SYGVKD. The CDR3 DNA follows: TGTACCATCAGTGAGTCGAGGACAGGGAGCGGCTACACCTTC. Translation: CTISESRTGSGYTF.

This clonotype was counted at least ten times. This chain connects TRBV28 to TRBJ1-5; D call uncertain. Per the germline V gene, CDR1 is MDHEN and CDR2 is SYDVKM. The CDR3 runs 15 residues. Trimming took 3 bases from V and 2 from J, leaving 11 bases between them. The CDR3 reads CASSFAQDGNQPQHF. CDR3 in DNA: TGTGCCAGCAGTTTTGCTCAGGATGGCAATCAGCCCCAGCATTTT.

This clonotype was detected ten times or more. This rearrangement joins TRBV7-9 to TRBJ1-1; 7 bases match TRBD1. This CDR3 region has 14 residues. With 3 bases clipped from V and 7 bases from J, the junction kept 8 bases outside the gene matches. In germline, CDR1 is SEHNR, CDR2 FQNEAQ (reference sequence). CDR3 region: CASSLRGPGHEAFF. In DNA form, the CDR3 reads TGTGCCAGCAGCTTGAGGGGGCCCGGTCATGAAGCTTTCTTT.

This clonotype came up many times. The chain uses TRBV7-9 and TRBJ2-3; D is unresolved. Germline lookup yields CDR1 SEHNR and CDR2 FQNEAQ (reference sequence). Trimming took 3 bases from V and 1 from J, leaving 14 bases between them. The CDR3 is made up of 16 amino acids. CDR3 nucleotides: TGTGCCAGCAGCTTGAGTCAGACACCCGGCACAGATACGCAGTATTTT. Protein: CASSLSQTPGTDTQYF.

The table lists this clonotype with many counts. A read error may account for a junction end that differs from germline. V usage is TRBV7-2 and J usage is TRBJ2-1, with 10 bases lining up with TRBD2. The CDR3 contains 16 residues. Germline loops: CDR1 SGHTA, CDR2 FQGNSA. CDR3 protein: CASSLAGTSVYNEQFF. CDR3 nucleotide sequence: TGTGCCAGCAGCCTAGCGGGGACTAGCGTCTACAATGAGCAGTTCTTC. Combining the CDR3 with reference TRBV7-2 and TRBJ2-1 gives the whole variable domain GAGVSQSPSNKVTEKGKDVELRCDPISGHTALYWYRQSLGQGLEFLIYFQGNSAPDKSGLPSDRFSAERTGGSVSTLTIQRTQQEDSAVYLCASSLAGTSVYNEQFFGPGTRLTVL.